The text below deals with one T cell receptor (beta chain). Other DNA sequences in the same sample also yield this CDR3. The record originates from a study of blood T cell repertoires in COVID-19. Overall study: COVID-19 samples collected from the United States, Italy and Spain covered acute and convalescent phases.

Some clones are missing from TCRdb's copy, which holds only in-frame ones; the method was immunoSEQ multiplex PCR. The sample carries under 200,000 clones, more than 75% recorded once. V shed 4 bases and J 2 bases; nucleotides not matched to a gene: 5. The CDR3 covers 14 residues. Germline V gene lookup returns CDR1 SGHRS and CDR2 YFSETQ. The chain is built from TRBV5-1 and TRBJ2-5; 7 positions match TRBD1. What was sequenced was peripheral blood. The TCR originated in a man aged 40-49 years with active or convalescent COVID-19. For the CDR3, the DNA is TGCGCCAGCAGCCTCACAGGGGATCAAGAGACCCAGTACTTC. Translation gives CASSLTGDQETQYF.